This passage covers 8 T cell receptor beta chains from one sample sequenced in a study of memory CD4+ T cells and cytomegalovirus serostatus. The assay was immunoSEQ multiplex PCR, and TCRdb's table has in-frame clones only and misses some. This table has tens of thousands of clones, roughly three quarters appearing once. Single viable CD3+CD4+CD8-CD45RO+ cells were sorted as the memory CD4+ T cells. Sequenced input: memory CD4+ T cells from blood. These receptors came from an adult in good health and CMV-seronegative.

The chain has TRBV11-2 and TRBJ2-7; D call uncertain. Germline CDR1 is SGHAT and CDR2 is FQNNGV. Trimming stripped 5 bases from V and 1 base from J, with 3 bases between. The CDR3 is 11 amino acids. The CDR3 protein is CASSPSYEQYF. The CDR3 DNA reads TGTGCCAGCAGCCCGTCCTACGAGCAGTACTTC.

The chain links TRBV9 to TRBJ2-3; D gene uncertain. Germline CDR1 reads SGDLS; CDR2 reads YYNGEE. The germline V and J ends were trimmed by 0 bases and 0 bases, with 5 bases remaining between them. The CDR3 has 14 amino acids. CDR3: CASSVGASTDTQYF. The CDR3 DNA is TGTGCCAGCAGCGTAGGGGCTAGCACAGATACGCAGTATTTT. The whole variable domain, remainder taken from reference TRBV9 and TRBJ2-3, is DSGVTQTPKHLITATGQRVTLRCSPRSGDLSVYWYQQSLDQGLQFLIQYYNGEERAKGNILERFSAQQFPDLHSELNLSSLELGDSALYFCASSVGASTDTQYFGPGTRLTVL.

The chain joins TRBV7-9 to TRBJ1-5; 8 nucleotides agree with TRBD1. From germline, CDR1 is SEHNR and CDR2 FQNEAQ (reference sequence). The CDR3 spans 15 residues. V lost 5 bases, J lost 2 bases, and 5 bases stayed unmatched. The CDR3 loop reads CASSKTGDGNQPQHF. The DNA for the CDR3 is TGTGCCAGCAGCAAGACAGGGGACGGCAATCAGCCCCAGCATTTT.

A remark on this clone: Additional DNA sequences in this sample encode the identical CDR3. The genes are TRBV7-3 and TRBJ2-1; 9 bases are a match to TRBD1. The CDR3 length is 15 residues. Germline V CDR1 and CDR2: SGHTA, FQGTGA. V lost 3 bases, J lost 0 bases, and 0 bases stayed unmatched. In DNA form, the CDR3 reads TGTGCCAGCAGCTTGGACAGGGGCTCCTACAATGAGCAGTTCTTC. Translation gives CASSLDRGSYNEQFF.

The rearrangement uses TRBV11-3 and TRBJ2-7; possible D gene TRBD1, 6 bases. The CDR3 is made up of 13 amino acids. Germline values: CDR1 SGHNT, CDR2 YENEEA. The V gene lost 5 bases and the J gene lost 2 bases, with 10 bases spanning the gap. CDR3 DNA: TGTGCCAGCAGCAAAACAGGGCCCTACGAGCAGTACTTC. Translating it yields CASSKTGPYEQYF.

The chain couples TRBV4-2 to TRBJ2-1; TRBD1 aligns across 7 bases. Losses at the gene ends were 4 bases for V and 3 bases for J; bases not matched to a gene: 6. This CDR3 has 15 amino acids. Germline CDR1 reads LGHNA; CDR2 reads YNFKEQ. The CDR3 DNA reads as TGTGCCAGCAGCCCGCGGACAGGTTACTACAATGAGCAGTTCTTC. Translated, it gives CASSPRTGYYNEQFF.

The chain uses TRBV2 and TRBJ2-1; the D is unclear. Germline values: CDR1 SNHLY, CDR2 FYNNEI. This CDR3 has 13 residues. Between the trimmed V and J ends, which lost 1 base and 8 bases, there was a span of 9 bases. The CDR3 bases are TGTGCCAGCAGTGAAGAGTCGGACGATGAGCAGTTCTTC. Its translation: CASSEESDDEQFF.

The rearrangement uses TRBV7-9 and TRBJ2-7; D remains unclear. Trimming took 2 bases from V and 3 from J, leaving 5 bases between them. From germline, CDR1 is SEHNR and CDR2 FQNEAQ (reference sequence). This CDR3 spans 12 amino acids. The CDR3 DNA sequence: TGTGCCAGCAGCTTAATATTCTACGAGCAGTACTTC. Amino acids: CASSLIFYEQYF.